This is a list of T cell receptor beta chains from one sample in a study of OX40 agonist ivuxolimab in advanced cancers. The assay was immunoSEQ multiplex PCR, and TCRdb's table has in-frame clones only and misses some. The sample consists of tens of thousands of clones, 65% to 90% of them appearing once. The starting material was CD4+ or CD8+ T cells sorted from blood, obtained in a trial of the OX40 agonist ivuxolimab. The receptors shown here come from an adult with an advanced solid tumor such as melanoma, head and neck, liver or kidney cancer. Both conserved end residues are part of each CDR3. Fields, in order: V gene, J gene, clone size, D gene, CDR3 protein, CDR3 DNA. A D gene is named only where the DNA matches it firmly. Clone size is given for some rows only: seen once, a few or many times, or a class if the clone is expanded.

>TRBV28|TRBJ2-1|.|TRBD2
CASSSSGGGYNEQFF
TGTGCCAGCAGTTCGAGCGGGGGGGGCTACAATGAGCAGTTCTTC
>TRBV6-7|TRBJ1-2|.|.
CASSKGPYGYTF
TGTGCCAGCAGTAAAGGTCCCTATGGCTACACCTTC
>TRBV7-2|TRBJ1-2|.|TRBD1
CASSLVRDRAYGYTF
TGTGCCAGCAGCTTAGTTAGGGACAGGGCCTATGGCTACACCTTC
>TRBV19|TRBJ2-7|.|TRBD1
CASRVGQYSYEQYF
TGTGCCAGTAGGGTGGGACAGTACTCCTACGAGCAGTACTTC
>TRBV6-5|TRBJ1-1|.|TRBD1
CASSYSRGQGEAFF
TGTGCCAGCAGTTACTCGAGGGGACAGGGTGAAGCTTTCTTT
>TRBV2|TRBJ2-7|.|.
CASSLDKYEQYF
TGTGCCAGCAGTTTGGACAAATACGAGCAGTACTTC
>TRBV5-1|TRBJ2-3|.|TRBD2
CASSNGLAGNSDTQYF
TGCGCCAGCAGCAACGGACTAGCGGGGAATTCAGATACGCAGTATTTT
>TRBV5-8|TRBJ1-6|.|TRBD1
CASRHRDRGISPLHF
TGTGCCAGCAGACACCGGGACAGGGGGATCTCACCCCTCCACTTT
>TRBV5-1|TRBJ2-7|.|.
CASSLGRGPGYEQYF
TGCGCCAGCAGCTTGGGAAGGGGCCCCGGGTACGAGCAGTACTTC
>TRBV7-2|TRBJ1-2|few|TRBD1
CASSLGDEGALTNYGYTF
TGTGCCAGCAGCTTAGGAGATGAGGGGGCTTTAACTAACTATGGCTACACCTTC
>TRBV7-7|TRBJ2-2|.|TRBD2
CASSRLGGDGELFF
TGTGCCAGCAGCCGACTGGGGGGGGACGGGGAGCTGTTTTTT
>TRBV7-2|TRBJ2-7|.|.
CASSLVGTYEQYF
TGTGCCAGCAGCTTAGTGGGTACCTACGAGCAGTACTTC
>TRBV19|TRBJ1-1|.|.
CASLIGGANTEAFF
TGTGCTTCTTTAATTGGCGGGGCGAACACTGAAGCTTTCTTT
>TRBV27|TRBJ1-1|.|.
CASSLTDPRGRGTEAFF
TGTGCCAGCAGTTTAACGGACCCCCGGGGACGAGGGACTGAAGCTTTCTTT
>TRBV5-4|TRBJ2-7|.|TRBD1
CASSRDRGGYEQYF
TGTGCCAGCAGTCGCGACAGGGGTGGCTACGAGCAGTACTTC
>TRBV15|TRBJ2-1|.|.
CATSREGGSVNEQFF
TGTGCCACCAGCAGAGAGGGGGGCTCCGTTAATGAGCAGTTCTTC
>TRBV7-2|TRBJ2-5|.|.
CASSFTGLQETQYF
TGTGCCAGCAGCTTTACAGGGCTCCAGGAGACCCAGTACTTC
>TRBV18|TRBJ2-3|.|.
CASSPRPGQDTQYF
TGTGCCAGCTCACCACGGCCAGGGCAAGATACGCAGTATTTT
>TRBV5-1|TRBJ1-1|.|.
CASSLTAGGTEAFF
TGCGCCAGCAGCTTGACGGCGGGTGGAACTGAAGCTTTCTTT
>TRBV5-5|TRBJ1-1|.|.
CASSPAAGRMNTEAFF
TGTGCCAGCAGCCCAGCAGCGGGTCGCATGAACACTGAAGCTTTCTTT
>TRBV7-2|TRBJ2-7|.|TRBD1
CASSSRQGLTSYEQYF
TGTGCCAGCAGTTCACGACAGGGCCTAACCTCCTACGAGCAGTACTTC
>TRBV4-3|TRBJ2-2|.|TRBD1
CASSQEGQGRNTGELFF
TGCGCCAGCAGCCAAGAAGGACAGGGTAGGAACACCGGGGAGCTGTTTTTT
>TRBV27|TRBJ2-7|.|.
CASRPRDGSYEQYF
TGTGCCAGCCGGCCCAGGGACGGCTCCTACGAGCAGTACTTC
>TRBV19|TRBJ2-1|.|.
CASSIGTLYNEQFF
TGTGCCAGTAGTATAGGTACATTATACAATGAGCAGTTCTTC
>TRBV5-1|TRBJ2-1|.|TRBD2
CASSRPGLAGSNEQFF
TGCGCCAGCAGCAGGCCGGGACTAGCGGGATCCAATGAGCAGTTCTTC
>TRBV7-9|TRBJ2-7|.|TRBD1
CASSPYKGQGIGEQYF
TGTGCCAGCAGCCCTTACAAGGGACAGGGGATCGGCGAGCAGTACTTC
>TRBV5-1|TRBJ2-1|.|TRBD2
CASSLVTGGWFF
TGCGCCAGCAGCTTGGTTACGGGGGGTTGGTTCTTC
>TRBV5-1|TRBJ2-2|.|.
CASSFWGQTNTGELFF
TGCGCCAGCAGCTTCTGGGGACAAACTAACACCGGGGAGCTGTTTTTT
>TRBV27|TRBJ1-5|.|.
CASSLNGGGLPQHF
TGTGCCAGCAGTTTGAACGGTGGGGGGCTGCCCCAGCATTTT
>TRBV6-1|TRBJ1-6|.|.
CASSEAKDRSYYNSPLHF
TGTGCCAGCAGTGAAGCCAAGGACCGAAGCTACTATAATTCACCCCTCCACTTT
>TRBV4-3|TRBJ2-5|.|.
CASSQGYQETQYF
TGCGCCAGCAGCCAGGGTTACCAAGAGACCCAGTACTTC
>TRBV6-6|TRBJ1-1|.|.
CASSLDRMNTEAFF
TGTGCCAGCAGTCTCGACAGGATGAACACTGAAGCTTTCTTT
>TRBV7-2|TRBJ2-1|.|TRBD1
CASSFSSGQGDNEQFF
TGTGCCAGCAGCTTTTCCTCGGGACAGGGTGACAATGAGCAGTTCTTC
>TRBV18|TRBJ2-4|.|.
CASSMRDTVAKNIQYF
TGTGCCAGCTCAATGCGGGACACAGTAGCCAAAAACATTCAGTACTTC
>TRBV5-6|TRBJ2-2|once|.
CASSLARGTGELFF
TGTGCCAGCAGCTTAGCCAGGGGCACCGGGGAGCTGTTTTTT
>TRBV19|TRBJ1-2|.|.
CASSIASERGYTF
TGTGCCAGTAGTATCGCGTCAGAAAGAGGCTACACCTTC
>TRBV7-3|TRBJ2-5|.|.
CASSLTSLGSGETQYF
TGTGCCAGCAGCCTAACTAGCTTGGGCTCCGGGGAGACCCAGTACTTC
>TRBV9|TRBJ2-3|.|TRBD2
CASSVLSGSTDTQYF
TGTGCCAGCAGCGTACTTAGCGGGAGTACAGATACGCAGTATTTT
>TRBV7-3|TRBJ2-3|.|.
CASSLAGKADTQYF
TGTGCCAGCAGCTTAGCGGGAAAGGCAGATACGCAGTATTTT
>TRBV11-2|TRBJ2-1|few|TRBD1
CASSKTGAPSSEQFF
TGTGCCAGCAGCAAGACAGGGGCGCCTAGTAGTGAGCAGTTCTTC
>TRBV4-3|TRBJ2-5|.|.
CASSQASGEPAETQYF
TGCGCCAGCAGCCAAGCTTCTGGAGAGCCGGCAGAGACCCAGTACTTC
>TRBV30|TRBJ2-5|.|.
CAWSLTTGLQETQYF
TGTGCCTGGAGTCTTACTACTGGACTCCAAGAGACCCAGTACTTC
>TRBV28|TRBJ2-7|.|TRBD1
CASSLGSGQDPSRLYEQYF
TGTGCCAGCAGTTTGGGTTCGGGACAGGACCCTTCAAGGCTCTACGAGCAGTACTTC
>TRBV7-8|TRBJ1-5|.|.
CASSSARGEQPQHF
TGTGCCAGCAGCTCAGCCCGGGGGGAACAGCCCCAGCATTTT
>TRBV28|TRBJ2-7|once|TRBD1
CASSWAGTGFDEQYF
TGTGCCAGCAGTTGGGCCGGGACAGGGTTCGACGAGCAGTACTTC
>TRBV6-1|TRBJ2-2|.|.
CASSGQDVTGELFF
TGTGCCAGCAGTGGGCAAGATGTCACCGGGGAGCTGTTTTTT
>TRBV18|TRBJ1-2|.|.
CASSPRGESYGYTF
TGTGCCAGCTCACCACGGGGGGAGTCCTATGGCTACACCTTC
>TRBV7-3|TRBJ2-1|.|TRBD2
CASSKRTGLAGVHNEQFF
TGTGCCAGCAGCAAAAGGACGGGACTAGCGGGAGTGCACAATGAGCAGTTCTTC
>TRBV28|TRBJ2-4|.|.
CASRSQGGGAKNIQYF
TGTGCCAGCAGGTCCCAGGGAGGGGGAGCCAAAAACATTCAGTACTTC
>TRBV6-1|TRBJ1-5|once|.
CASSDQQAVSNQPQHF
TGTGCCAGCAGTGATCAACAGGCGGTTAGCAATCAGCCCCAGCATTTT
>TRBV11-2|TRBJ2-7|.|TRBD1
CASSTRTGAPGDEQYF
TGTGCCAGCAGCACCCGGACAGGGGCCCCTGGGGACGAGCAGTACTTC
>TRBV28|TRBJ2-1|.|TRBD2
CASRPTSGRINEQFF
TGTGCCAGCAGGCCTACTAGCGGGAGGATCAATGAGCAGTTCTTC
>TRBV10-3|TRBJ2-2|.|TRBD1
CAISGQGQGETGELFF
TGTGCCATCAGTGGCCAGGGACAGGGCGAAACCGGGGAGCTGTTTTTT
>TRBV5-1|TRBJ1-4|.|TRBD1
CASGTGNEKLFF
TGCGCCAGCGGGACAGGGAATGAAAAACTGTTTTTT
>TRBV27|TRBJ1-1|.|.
CASREIFRVNTEAFF
TGTGCCAGCAGGGAGATCTTCAGGGTGAACACTGAAGCTTTCTTT
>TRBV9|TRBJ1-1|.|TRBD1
CASSARLVGTGGTEAFF
TGTGCCAGCAGCGCGAGGTTGGTAGGGACAGGGGGCACTGAAGCTTTCTTT
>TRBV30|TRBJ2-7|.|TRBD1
CAWSSWGDRRYEQYF
TGTGCCTGGAGTTCCTGGGGGGACAGGAGATACGAGCAGTACTTC
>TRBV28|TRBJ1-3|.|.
CASTISGGGERTIYF
TGTGCCAGCACAATCTCGGGGGGCGGAGAGCGGACCATATATTTT